This TCR beta chain was recorded in a study of identical twins. TCRdb redid the calling of the 5' RACE reads with MiXCR, one entry per CDR3 protein. The repertoire holds roughly 280,000 distinct CDR3 sequences, with 9.5% as singletons. This clonotype occurred a few times. Trimming took 6 bases from V and 1 from J, leaving 6 bases between them. Per the germline V gene, CDR1 is LGHNT and CDR2 is FRNRAP. This CDR3 is built from 12 residues. These data are also associated with another study on yellow fever vaccine responses in identical twins.

The rearrangement uses TRBV12-5 and TRBJ1-1; D is ambiguous. Sequenced sample: CD8+ T cells sorted from blood. This TCR was sampled from a woman aged 18-29 years in good health. The CDR3 sequence is CASGWGNTEAFF. The CDR3 coding sequence is TGTGCTAGTGGGTGGGGGAACACTGAAGCTTTCTTT.